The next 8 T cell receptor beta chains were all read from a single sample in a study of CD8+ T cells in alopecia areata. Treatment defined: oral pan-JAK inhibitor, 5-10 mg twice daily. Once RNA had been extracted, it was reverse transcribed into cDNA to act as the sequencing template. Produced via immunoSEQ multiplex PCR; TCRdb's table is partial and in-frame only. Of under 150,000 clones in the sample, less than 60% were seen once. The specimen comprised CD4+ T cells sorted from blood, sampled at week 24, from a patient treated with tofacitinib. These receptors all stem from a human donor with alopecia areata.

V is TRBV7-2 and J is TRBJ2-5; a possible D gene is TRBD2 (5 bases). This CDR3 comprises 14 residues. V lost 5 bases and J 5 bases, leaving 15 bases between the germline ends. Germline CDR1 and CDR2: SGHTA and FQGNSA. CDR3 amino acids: CASSPDYIEETQYF. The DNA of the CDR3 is TGTGCCAGCAGCCCCGACTATATTGAGGAGACCCAGTACTTC.

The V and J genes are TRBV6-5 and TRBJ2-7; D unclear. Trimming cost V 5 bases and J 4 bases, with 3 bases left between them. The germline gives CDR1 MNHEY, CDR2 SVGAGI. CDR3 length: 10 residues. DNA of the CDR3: TGTGCCAGCAGTGTGTACGAGCAGTACTTC. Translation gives CASSVYEQYF.

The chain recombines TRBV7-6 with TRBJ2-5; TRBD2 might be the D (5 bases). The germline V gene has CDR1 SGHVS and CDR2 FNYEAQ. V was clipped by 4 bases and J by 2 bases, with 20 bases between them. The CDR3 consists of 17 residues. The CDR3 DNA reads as TGTGCCAGCAGCTCACCCCGCAACTACGGACTGCAAGAGACCCAGTACTTC. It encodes CASSSPRNYGLQETQYF.

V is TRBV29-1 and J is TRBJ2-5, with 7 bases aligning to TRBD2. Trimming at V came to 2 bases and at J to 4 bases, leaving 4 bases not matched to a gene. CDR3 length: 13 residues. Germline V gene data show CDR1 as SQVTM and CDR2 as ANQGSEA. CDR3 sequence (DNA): TGCAGCGTTGAACAAGGGAGGGGAGAGACCCAGTACTTC. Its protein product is CSVEQGRGETQYF.

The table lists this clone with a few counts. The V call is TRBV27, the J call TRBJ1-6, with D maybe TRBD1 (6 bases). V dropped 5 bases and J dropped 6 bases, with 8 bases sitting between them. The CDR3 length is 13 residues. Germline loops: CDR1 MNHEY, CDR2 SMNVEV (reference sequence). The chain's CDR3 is CASSKGGNSPLHF. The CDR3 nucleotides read TGTGCCAGCAGTAAAGGGGGTAATTCACCCCTCCACTTT.

CDR3 in amino acids: CASSPGSYNEQFF. The CDR3 DNA follows: TGTGCCAGCAGCCCGGGGAGTTACAATGAGCAGTTCTTC. J is TRBJ2-1 and V is TRBV7-6; D possibly corresponds to TRBD2 (5 bases). Deletions cut 5 bases from V and 4 bases from J, with 9 bases between. Germline-derived CDR1 and CDR2 are SGHVS and FNYEAQ. This CDR3 is 13 amino acids long.

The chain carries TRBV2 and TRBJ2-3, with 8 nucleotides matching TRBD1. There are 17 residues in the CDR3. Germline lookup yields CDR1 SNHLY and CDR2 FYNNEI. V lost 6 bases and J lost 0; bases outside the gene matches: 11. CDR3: CASSHPWDRTSTDTQYF. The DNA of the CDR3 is TGTGCCAGCAGCCACCCGTGGGACAGGACAAGCACAGATACGCAGTATTTT.

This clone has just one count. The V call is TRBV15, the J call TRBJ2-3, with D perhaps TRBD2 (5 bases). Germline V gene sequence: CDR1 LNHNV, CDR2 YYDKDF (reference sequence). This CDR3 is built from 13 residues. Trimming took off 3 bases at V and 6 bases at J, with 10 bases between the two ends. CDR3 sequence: CATSRGEMDTQYF. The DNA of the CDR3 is TGTGCCACCAGCAGGGGAGAGATGGATACGCAGTATTTT.